These 29 T cell receptor beta chains share one sample of origin, sequenced in a study of CD8+ T cells in alopecia areata. Treatment meaning: oral pan-JAK inhibitor, 5-10 mg twice daily. RNA extraction was followed by reverse transcription into cDNA, which acted as the sequencing template. Libraries were prepared by immunoSEQ multiplex PCR; TCRdb keeps only in-frame clonotypes and omits some of them. The sample consists of over 100,000 clones, less than 75% of them appearing once. The sequencing here drew on CD8+ T cells sorted from blood, taken at week 24, from a patient treated with tofacitinib. Every receptor here comes from a human donor with alopecia areata.

The chain uses TRBV5-6 and TRBJ2-7; 10 nucleotides line up with TRBD2. The germline gives CDR1 SGHDT, CDR2 YYEEEE. This CDR3 comprises 14 residues. The V gene end was trimmed by 5 bases and the J gene end by 3 bases; junction bases not matched to a gene: 5. The CDR3 DNA reads TGTGCCAGCAGTTCCGGGACTAGCGTCTACGAGCAGTACTTC. As protein: CASSSGTSVYEQYF.

The table lists this clone with a few counts. V gene TRBV29-1 combines with J gene TRBJ2-5, with unresolved D. The V end was cut by 4 bases, the J end by 5 bases, with 5 bases between. Germline values: CDR1 SQVTM, CDR2 ANQGSEA. The CDR3 totals 10 residues. CDR3 nucleotide sequence: TGCAGCGTTGTGTTGGAGACCCAGTACTTC. Its translation is CSVVLETQYF.

This clone was observed a handful of times. The rearrangement uses TRBV7-2 and TRBJ2-3; the match to TRBD1 covers 9 bases. This CDR3 is 18 amino acids long. Trimming took 4 bases from V and 5 from J; bases not matched to a gene: 16. Germline V gene lookup returns CDR1 SGHTA and CDR2 FQGNSA. CDR3 protein: CASSSNRIGQGILDTQYF. Here the CDR3 DNA reads TGTGCCAGCAGCTCTAACCGTATCGGACAGGGGATTCTAGATACGCAGTATTTT.

There are a few counts of this clone. This sequence joins TRBV5-6 and TRBJ1-2; 11 bases are shared with TRBD1. The CDR3 consists of 16 residues. Germline CDR1 and CDR2: SGHDT and YYEEEE. Germline trimming cut 5 bases from V and 7 bases from J; bases unmatched to any gene: 13. This CDR3 reads CASRIGTGGSFGGYTF. The CDR3 bases are TGTGCCAGCAGAATCGGGACAGGGGGATCCTTCGGTGGCTACACCTTC.

Here the CDR3 DNA reads TGCGCCAGCAGCTGGACAGGGGGGACAGATACGCAGTATTTT. Translated: CASSWTGGTDTQYF. The V gene is TRBV4-1, the J gene TRBJ2-3; TRBD1 agrees at 10 bases. The germline gives CDR1 MGHRA, CDR2 YSYEKL. Trimming at V came to 5 bases and at J to 3 bases, leaving 2 bases not matched to a gene. The CDR3 covers 14 residues.

In its sample, this clone was seen a few times. The chain is built from TRBV13 and TRBJ1-1, with D perhaps matching TRBD1 (6 bases). This CDR3 comprises 15 residues. Germline assignment: CDR1 PRHDT and CDR2 FYEKMQ (reference sequence). With 5 bases removed from V and 1 base from J, the gap between germline ends came to 14 bases. Here the CDR3 reads CASSQGGEGNTEAFF. CDR3 coding DNA: TGTGCCAGCAGCCAAGGGGGGGAAGGGAACACTGAAGCTTTCTTT.

Regarding this clone: Within the sample, other DNA sequences also encode this same CDR3. V and J are TRBV13 and TRBJ2-7; tentatively, D is TRBD2 (5 bases). Germline CDR1 is PRHDT and CDR2 is FYEKMQ (reference sequence). V was trimmed by 0 bases and J by 3 bases, leaving 6 bases between them. CDR3 length: 13 amino acids. The CDR3 sequence is CASSLGRGYEQYF. DNA of the CDR3: TGTGCCAGCAGCTTAGGCCGGGGCTACGAGCAGTACTTC.

This clone was observed a few times. Other DNA variants within this sample encode the same CDR3. The V gene is TRBV6-5, the J gene TRBJ1-1; D is perhaps TRBD1 (5 bases). Trimming removed 0 bases at V and 1 base at J, with 6 bases between. From germline, CDR1 is MNHEY and CDR2 SVGAGI. This CDR3 has 14 amino acids. CDR3 nucleotides: TGTGCCAGCAGTTACTCGGGGGGGAACACTGAAGCTTTCTTT. Amino acid sequence: CASSYSGGNTEAFF.

This chain connects TRBV5-6 to TRBJ1-2, with 7 bases lining up with TRBD1. V lost 0 bases to trimming and J lost 4 bases; unmatched junction nucleotides: 9. From germline, CDR1 is SGHDT and CDR2 YYEEEE. The CDR3 is 16 amino acids. CDR3 DNA sequence: TGTGCCAGCAGCTTGGCTTGGACAGGCCGATTCTATGGCTACACCTTC. Protein product: CASSLAWTGRFYGYTF.

V is TRBV27 and J is TRBJ2-3, with TRBD2 as a possible D gene (6 bases). Germline V gene lookup returns CDR1 MNHEY and CDR2 SMNVEV (reference sequence). The germline V and J ends were trimmed by 5 bases and 0 bases, with 24 bases remaining between them. The CDR3 runs 19 residues. CDR3 nucleotide sequence: TGTGCCAGCAGTGGATCCCCGCATATAGCGGACCTTAGCACAGATACGCAGTATTTT. Translated, it gives CASSGSPHIADLSTDTQYF.

This clone was seen once. CDR3 in DNA: TGTGCCAGCAGCAGCCGTCTAGCGGGGACTAGCACAGATACGCAGTATTTT. It translates to CASSSRLAGTSTDTQYF. V usage is TRBV9 and J usage is TRBJ2-3; 9 nucleotides match TRBD2. Per germline, CDR1 SGDLS and CDR2 YYNGEE. Trimming took 4 bases from V and 0 from J; bases not matched to a gene: 9. The CDR3 length is 17 residues. Full variable domain (outside the CDR3, taken from reference TRBV9 and TRBJ2-3): DSGVTQTPKHLITATGQRVTLRCSPRSGDLSVYWYQQSLDQGLQFLIQYYNGEERAKGNILERFSAQQFPDLHSELNLSSLELGDSALYFCASSSRLAGTSTDTQYFGPGTRLTVL.

The table lists this clone with a count of one. The chain recombines TRBV5-6 with TRBJ1-2; 11 bases match TRBD1. CDR1 and CDR2 from the germline V gene are SGHDT and YYEEEE. J lost 7 bases, V lost 3 bases, and 2 bases had no gene match. This CDR3 has 13 residues. The CDR3 DNA reads as TGTGCCAGCAGCTGGGGGACAGGGGGTGGCTACACCTTC. Residues: CASSWGTGGGYTF. The entire variable domain, with the rest obtained from reference TRBV5-6 and TRBJ1-2, is as follows: DAGVTQSPTHLIKTRGQQVTLRCSPKSGHDTVSWYQQALGQGPQFIFQYYEEEERQRGNFPDRFSGHQFPNYSSELNVNALLLGDSALYLCASSWGTGGGYTFGSGTRLTVV.

CDR3 coding DNA: TGTGCCAGTAGTAACGGGTCGGGCACTGAAGCTTTCTTT. Its translation is CASSNGSGTEAFF. This chain joins TRBV19 and TRBJ1-1, with D unclear. CDR3 size: 13 residues. V gave up 4 bases and J gave up 4 bases, with 10 bases separating them. Germline V gene sequence: CDR1 LNHDA, CDR2 SQIVND (reference sequence).

The V and J genes are TRBV27 and TRBJ1-1; D call uncertain. The V gene lost 0 bases and the J gene lost 2 bases, with 10 bases spanning the gap. Per germline, CDR1 MNHEY and CDR2 SMNVEV (reference sequence). The CDR3 is 15 residues long. The CDR3 loop reads CASSLSVGINTEAFF. CDR3 DNA sequence: TGTGCCAGCAGTTTATCGGTGGGAATAAACACTGAAGCTTTCTTT.

The chain is built from TRBV4-1 and TRBJ2-7, with D possibly being TRBD1 (7 bases). CDR1 and CDR2 (germline): MGHRA, YSYEKL. This CDR3 has 16 residues. V was pared by 1 base and J by 7 bases, with 20 bases between. CDR3 residues: CASSQALEGAGGEQYF. CDR3 bases: TGCGCCAGCAGCCAAGCCCTGGAGGGGGCAGGAGGAGAGCAGTACTTC.

The chain is built from TRBV7-9 and TRBJ2-5; the D is unclear. CDR1 is SEHNR and CDR2 is FQNEAQ in the germline V gene (reference sequence). The CDR3 runs to 13 residues. The V gene lost 4 bases and the J gene lost 3 bases, with 9 bases spanning the gap. The CDR3 is CASSSGVEETQYF. The CDR3, as DNA: TGTGCCAGCAGCTCGGGTGTAGAAGAGACCCAGTACTTC.

This clone has only a few counts. The J gene is TRBJ1-2, the V gene TRBV4-3; TRBD1 matches 8 bases. V lost 3 bases and J lost 3; bases outside the gene matches: 3. The CDR3 consists of 14 residues. CDR1 is LGHNA and CDR2 is YSLEER in the germline V gene. CDR3 amino acids: CASSQGQVHYGYTF. CDR3 bases: TGCGCCAGCAGCCAGGGACAGGTCCACTATGGCTACACCTTC.

Regarding this clone: Other DNA sequences in the same sample also yield this CDR3. This sequence joins TRBV11-1 and TRBJ2-2; D may be TRBD2 (6 bases). Germline V gene sequence: CDR1 SGHAT, CDR2 FQDESV (reference sequence). This CDR3 is built from 14 residues. The V end was cut by 3 bases, the J end by 4 bases, with 9 bases between. CDR3 sequence (DNA): TGTGCCAGCAGCTTTTGGCGGGGCACCGGGGAGCTGTTTTTT. This codes for CASSFWRGTGELFF.

J is TRBJ2-1 and V is TRBV11-2; D not resolved. Trimming left V 4 bases short and J 0 bases short, with 10 bases between. CDR3 length equals 15 residues. The germline gives CDR1 SGHAT, CDR2 FQNNGV. The DNA for the CDR3 is TGTGCCAGCAGCTCCGAATTCCGCTCCTACAATGAGCAGTTCTTC. It translates to CASSSEFRSYNEQFF.

This clone was picked up one time. This sequence joins TRBV11-2 and TRBJ2-7; TRBD2 matches 12 bases. Germline V gives CDR1 SGHAT, CDR2 FQNNGV. V was pared by 5 bases and J by 4 bases, with 3 bases of the junction left unmatched. CDR3 length: 14 residues. CDR3 sequence reads: CASSMGTSGYEQYF. DNA of the CDR3: TGTGCCAGCAGCATGGGGACTAGCGGGTACGAGCAGTACTTC.

The V call is TRBV5-6, the J call TRBJ2-2; tentative D call: TRBD2 (5 bases). Per the germline V gene, CDR1 is SGHDT and CDR2 is YYEEEE. Deletions cut 0 bases from V and 5 bases from J, with 17 bases between. The CDR3 covers 17 residues. The CDR3: CASSLARSGRRTGELFF. CDR3 nucleotide sequence: TGTGCCAGCAGCTTGGCTCGTTCAGGCCGGAGGACCGGGGAGCTGTTTTTT.

The chain has TRBV29-1 and TRBJ2-2; 7 nucleotides line up with TRBD1. The CDR3 contains 12 residues. J was trimmed by 7 bases and V by 7 bases; bases with no gene match: 6. From germline, CDR1 is SQVTM and CDR2 ANQGSEA. CDR3 in amino acids: CSGRQGRGELFF. In nucleotides, the CDR3 is TGCAGCGGAAGACAGGGCCGCGGGGAGCTGTTTTTT.

The chain carries TRBV4-2 and TRBJ1-2, with unresolved D. This CDR3 comprises 17 residues. Per the germline V gene, CDR1 is LGHNA and CDR2 is YNFKEQ. The V end was cut by 1 base, the J end by 2 bases, with 17 bases between. This chain's CDR3 is CASSQAGGEEWNYGYTF. The CDR3 coding sequence is TGTGCCAGCAGCCAAGCAGGCGGCGAAGAATGGAACTATGGCTACACCTTC.

The sample holds a few counts of this clone. The chain uses TRBV5-1 and TRBJ1-1; D unresolved. Germline-derived CDR1 and CDR2 are SGHRS and YFSETQ. The CDR3 consists of 14 residues. Trimming stripped 5 bases from V and 1 base from J, with 12 bases between. The CDR3 here is CASSSTVSNTEAFF. The CDR3 bases are TGCGCCAGCAGTTCAACAGTCTCGAACACTGAAGCTTTCTTT.

This clone showed up just a few times. The rearrangement uses TRBV27 and TRBJ2-6; D not certain. Looked up from germline, CDR1 is MNHEY and CDR2 is SMNVEV (reference sequence). The V gene lost 3 bases and the J gene lost 0 bases, with 6 bases spanning the gap. The CDR3 has 15 amino acids. The CDR3 region has the DNA TGTGCCAGCAGTTTCCTCTCCTCTGGGGCCAACGTCCTGACTTTC. It is translated as CASSFLSSGANVLTF.

The chain uses TRBV4-2 and TRBJ2-7; 7 bases are a match to TRBD1. The V gene end was trimmed by 4 bases and the J gene end by 2 bases; junction bases not matched to a gene: 8. Germline loops: CDR1 LGHNA, CDR2 YNFKEQ. The CDR3 has 15 residues. CDR3 coding DNA: TGTGCCAGCAGCCTCGGGACAGAAGGCCCCTACGAGCAGTACTTC. Protein product: CASSLGTEGPYEQYF.

This chain uses TRBV13 with TRBJ1-6, with 8 bases lining up with TRBD1. CDR3 size: 13 residues. CDR1 is PRHDT and CDR2 is FYEKMQ in the germline V gene (reference sequence). V lost 5 bases to trimming and J lost 9 bases; unmatched junction nucleotides: 3. Here the CDR3 DNA reads TGTGCCAGCAGCCCCGACAGGGGTTCACCCCTCCACTTT. Its translation is CASSPDRGSPLHF.

Remarks on this clone: Other DNA sequences from this sample encode an identical CDR3 as well. V and J are TRBV2 and TRBJ2-6; 12 positions agree with TRBD1. CDR1 and CDR2 from the germline V gene are SNHLY and FYNNEI. J lost 4 bases, V lost 6 bases, and 4 bases had no gene match. CDR3 length equals 16 residues. The CDR3 bases are TGTGCCAGCAGGGAGGGACAGGGGGCAGGGGCCAACGTCCTGACTTTC. Protein sequence: CASREGQGAGANVLTF.

This clone occurred a few times. V and J are TRBV29-1 and TRBJ2-2; D unresolved. CDR1 and CDR2 (germline): SQVTM, ANQGSEA. Trimming pared 7 bases from V and 4 bases from J, leaving 13 bases between. This CDR3 contains 13 residues. The DNA of the CDR3 is TGCAGCGGTCAAAGTGGGATCACCGGGGAGCTGTTTTTT. Translation: CSGQSGITGELFF.